The TCR beta chain under discussion was sequenced for a study of blood T cells in healthy people across ages (dated by TCRdb to the mid-2010s). Turning to the overall study: Template switching captured roughly one uniquely barcoded TCR beta cDNA molecule per two T cells in model experiments. Age-related changes in TCR beta repertoire diversity were measured in the study by deep sequencing normalized with unique cDNA molecular identifiers. The donors were split into four age groups: young (average about 16 years), middle-aged (roughly 39), aged (more than 60) and long-lived (more than 80). To avoid experimental bias, donors of different ages were distributed randomly across sequencing lanes. The study analyzed two additional independent replicas of 1 million unique cDNA reads from the same blood draw for two donors, one aged 18 to 30 and one aged 80 or older. What the work shows at the level of the full study, not this receptor alone: Donor CMV infection status was unknown, potentially confounding age-related changes in expanded clonotypes. Estimates of total diversity based on one million sequenced T cells were considered lower bounds and underestimates. Compared with the aged group, more naive CD4+ T cells, fewer expanded clones and increased TCR diversity were shown by the long-lived group, suggesting age selection. A strong correlation was found between observed TCR beta diversity and the percentage of naive T cells measured by flow cytometry. As age increased, observed TCR beta diversity per million T cells dropped in a roughly linear way, and a significant reduction was already evident by age 40. Because profiling used bulk unsorted PBMCs, naive and antigen-experienced compartments could not be compared conclusively.

The germline V gene (reference sequence) gives CDR1 as LGHDT and CDR2 as YNNKEL. The CDR3 has 16 amino acids, counting the end cysteine and phenylalanine. Only CDR3 DNA remains: 48 bases, in frame from the first base. V drops 0 bases and J drops 2 bases, leaving 12 bases in between. The library relied on 5' RACE. For sequencing, an Illumina HiSeq 2500 was employed. A second about 7 to 12 cycle PCR used a sample-barcoded 5' primer and a J-beta primer mix. A unique molecular identifier was introduced onto each TCR beta cDNA molecule by a template-switch 5' adaptor carrying 12 random nucleotides. Each sample yielded at least 3 million CDR3-containing paired-end reads. The Mint cDNA synthesis kit, primed by a TRBC-specific oligonucleotide, was used to synthesize first-strand cDNA from all RNA. Following uracil-DNA glycosylase treatment, all cDNA underwent a first 18-cycle PCR with the universal primers M1SS and BC2_uni_R. In the authors' own workflow: Normalization of each sample was performed by random selection of 1 million high-quality reads, each carrying a distinct molecular identifier. Reads sharing molecular identifiers were discarded rather than binned into consensus sequences. MiTCR, run with a Q25 quality threshold and the strictest error-elimination algorithm, handled CDR3 identification, clonotype clustering and error correction. A nonparametric unseen species model using Euler transformation provided a lower-bound estimate of total TCR beta diversity. TCRdb reworked the public reads: Q25 trimming with fastp, MiXCR clone assembly, productive beta chains retained. All rows with the same CDR3 protein become a single entry with the most common DNA and genes. TCRdb, not the authors, supplied the V and J calls. Within this sample are around 1,700,000 distinct CDR3 sequences, with approximately 28% of them counted one time only. The top ten hold 7% to 9% of the sample.

The donors were roughly 40 Caucasian individuals from Russia, aged roughly 6 to 90 years, who were systemically healthy. Approximately 10 milliliters of peripheral blood were collected from each donor into EDTA-treated Vacutainer tubes. PBMCs were isolated by Ficoll-Paque density-gradient centrifugation, with at least 7 million obtained per sample. Total RNA, at least 6 micrograms per sample, was extracted from PBMCs with Trizol reagent. For every donor, flow cytometry on a PBMC aliquot measured the percentage of naive CD45RAhigh/CD27high T cells. With regard to this clonotype: Its antigen is still unknown. Base qualities were left out, and no much larger clone turns up one base away.

The sequence joins TRBV3-1 to TRBJ2-3, with a tentative D gene TRBD1 over 5 matching bases. What was sequenced was blood. This receptor was identified in a woman aged 25 to 45 in good health. The DNA reads as follows: TGTGCCAGCAGCCAAGATTGGGGCAGATCCACAGATACGCAGTATTTT. This gives the protein CASSQDWGRSTDTQYF.